Below, one T cell receptor beta chain is given with its context. Its antigen is not identified. Sequenced by immunoSEQ multiplex PCR; TCRdb stores in-frame clones only, minus some. Here the sample spans 30,000 or so clones, 92% being singletons. These data belong to a study of T cells in localized non-small cell lung cancer. Germline V gene sequence: CDR1 SGHRS, CDR2 YFSETQ. V lost 4 bases and J 0 bases, leaving 11 bases between the germline ends. The CDR3 spans 14 residues. Study-level findings and limits: Of the tissues analyzed, uninvolved adjacent lung showed maximal T cell clonality, greater than tumor. Heterogeneity is still possible, as just one tumor region was sequenced. A higher density of T cells in blood coincided with extended overall survival. Median detection of top 100 tumor clones in adjacent lung was roughly 61 clones.

This chain uses TRBV5-1 with TRBJ2-7; D may be TRBD1 (5 bases). The sample was peripheral blood, taken before any cancer treatment. The TCR was taken from an older female donor with stage I lung adenocarcinoma. The CDR3 DNA is TGCGCCAGCAGCCCCGACAGCCACTCCTACGAGCAGTACTTC. Translation gives CASSPDSHSYEQYF.